These T cell receptor beta chains were read from a single sample in a study of PD-1 blockade in classical Hodgkin lymphoma. Method: immunoSEQ multiplex PCR; TCRdb's copy keeps in-frame clones and lacks some. The sample has 20,000 to 25,000 clones; 81% are singletons. The sample here was peripheral blood mononuclear cells (PBMCs), taken before the fourth cycle of nivolumab. All receptors derive from a human donor with classical Hodgkin lymphoma. The CDR3 runs from the conserved cysteine through the conserved F or W. A D gene is named only where the DNA matches it firmly. Size is stated for part of the rows, as once, few or many counts, or as a class when the clone is expanded.

TRBV5-4	TRBJ2-2	-	-	CASSPEPGTGELFF	TGTGCCAGCAGCCCGGAGCCCGGCACCGGGGAGCTGTTTTTT
TRBV7-9	TRBJ1-4	-	-	CASSLGGPANEKLFF	TGTGCCAGCAGCTTAGGGGGCCCGGCTAATGAAAAACTGTTTTTT
TRBV27	TRBJ1-3	-	-	CASRRTTEGNTIYF	TGTGCCAGCAGGAGAACCACGGAGGGAAACACCATATATTTT
TRBV10-1	TRBJ2-3	-	-	CASSEIGDGTDTQYF	TGCGCCAGCAGTGAGATCGGTGACGGCACAGATACGCAGTATTTT
TRBV29-1	TRBJ2-6	-	-	CSVRTSAGANVLTF	TGCAGCGTTAGAACGTCGGCTGGGGCCAACGTCCTGACTTTC
TRBV10-1	TRBJ1-5	few	-	CASSWADQPQHF	TGCGCCAGCAGTTGGGCTGATCAGCCCCAGCATTTT
TRBV5-1	TRBJ2-7	-	-	CASSFTQGTEQYF	TGCGCCAGCAGCTTCACGCAGGGTACCGAGCAGTACTTC
TRBV28	TRBJ1-3	once	-	CASTLQGSGNTIYF	TGTGCCAGCACCCTTCAGGGGTCCGGAAACACCATATATTTT
TRBV10-3	TRBJ2-1	-	-	CAISGQEAYNEQFF	TGTGCCATCAGTGGTCAGGAGGCCTACAATGAGCAGTTCTTC
TRBV27	TRBJ2-3	-	TRBD2	CASRSAGALTDTQYF	TGTGCCAGCAGATCAGCGGGAGCTCTCACAGATACGCAGTATTTT
TRBV5-4	TRBJ2-7	few	TRBD2	CASSPGSPSGGALFYEQYF	TGTGCCAGCAGCCCCGGATCCCCTAGCGGGGGGGCTCTATTCTACGAGCAGTACTTC
TRBV29-1	TRBJ2-7	-	TRBD2	CSVLAGASGEQYF	TGCAGCGTTCTAGCGGGGGCGTCGGGGGAGCAGTACTTC
TRBV5-1	TRBJ2-1	-	TRBD2	CASSPRLAGENEQFF	TGCGCCAGCAGCCCTCGACTAGCGGGGGAGAATGAGCAGTTCTTC
TRBV9	TRBJ2-1	-	TRBD2	CASSVGVSGRAGYNEQFF	TGTGCCAGCAGCGTAGGGGTTAGCGGGAGGGCCGGGTACAATGAGCAGTTCTTC
TRBV5-4	TRBJ2-7	few	-	CASSLEPTRDYEQYF	TGTGCCAGCAGCTTGGAACCGACTAGGGACTACGAGCAGTACTTC
TRBV9	TRBJ2-1	once	-	CASSPPPGRPVVEQFF	TGTGCCAGCAGCCCACCCCCAGGGCGGCCCGTCGTTGAGCAGTTCTTC
TRBV19	TRBJ2-1	-	TRBD2	CASSMVSSGGFEQFF	TGTGCCAGTAGTATGGTGTCTAGCGGGGGGTTTGAGCAGTTCTTC
TRBV27	TRBJ2-1	-	TRBD2	CASSMTSGSFEQFF	TGTGCCAGCAGTATGACTAGCGGGAGCTTTGAGCAGTTCTTC
TRBV10-3	TRBJ2-7	-	-	CAISESKGLRPYEQYF	TGTGCCATCAGTGAGTCGAAAGGTCTCAGGCCCTACGAGCAGTACTTC
TRBV2	TRBJ2-1	-	TRBD2	CASSEAAGGYYNEQFF	TGTGCCAGCAGTGAAGCTGCGGGAGGATATTACAATGAGCAGTTCTTC
TRBV5-1	TRBJ1-6	-	-	CASSLGQDNSPLHF	TGCGCCAGCAGCTTGGGGCAAGATAATTCACCCCTCCACTTT
TRBV30	TRBJ1-2	-	-	CAWTPYRSPGMGGYTF	TGTGCCTGGACCCCATATCGGAGCCCCGGAATGGGGGGCTACACCTTC
TRBV4-1	TRBJ2-3	-	TRBD2	CASSQDPSGGTDTQYF	TGCGCCAGCAGCCAAGATCCTAGCGGGGGCACAGATACGCAGTATTTT
TRBV6-1	TRBJ2-1	-	TRBD2	CASRDGRSNHNEQFF	TGTGCCAGCAGAGACGGGAGGAGTAATCACAATGAGCAGTTCTTC
TRBV5-1	TRBJ1-1	once	TRBD1	CASSLADRARGTEAFF	TGCGCCAGCAGCTTGGCCGACAGGGCCCGTGGCACTGAAGCTTTCTTT
TRBV30	TRBJ2-1	-	-	CAWKGEYNEQFF	TGTGCCTGGAAAGGGGAATACAATGAGCAGTTCTTC
TRBV2	TRBJ2-1	-	TRBD2	CASSLNGLAGWEFF	TGTGCCAGCAGCTTGAACGGACTAGCGGGCTGGGAGTTCTTC
TRBV30	TRBJ1-6	-	-	CAWSVRVSYNSPLHF	TGTGCCTGGAGTGTACGGGTTTCCTATAATTCACCCCTCCACTTT
TRBV10-2	TRBJ2-2	-	TRBD1	CASRGGPRQGAPGELFF	TGCGCCAGCAGGGGGGGGCCCAGACAGGGGGCGCCCGGGGAGCTGTTTTTT
TRBV7-2	TRBJ2-5	-	-	CASSSRTEQETQYF	TGTGCCAGCAGCTCTAGGACAGAGCAAGAGACCCAGTACTTC
TRBV5-6	TRBJ2-1	-	-	CASSLAVYNEQFF	TGTGCCAGCAGCTTGGCAGTTTACAATGAGCAGTTCTTC
TRBV6-1	TRBJ2-5	-	-	CASRRQGDLSETQYF	TGTGCCAGCAGGAGGCAGGGGGACTTGTCAGAGACCCAGTACTTC
TRBV6-6	TRBJ1-5	few	-	CASNSPTDQPQHF	TGTGCCAGCAACAGTCCTACCGATCAGCCCCAGCATTTT
TRBV5-4	TRBJ2-6	-	TRBD1	CASSSGQGTSGANVLTF	TGTGCCAGCAGCTCGGGACAGGGAACGTCTGGGGCCAACGTCCTGACTTTC
TRBV7-8	TRBJ2-4	-	-	CASSPYAGAKNIQYF	TGTGCCAGCAGCCCCTATGCGGGCGCCAAAAACATTCAGTACTTC
TRBV28	TRBJ2-5	-	TRBD2	CASSPGTSGGFQETQYF	TGTGCCAGCAGTCCGGGGACTAGCGGGGGGTTCCAAGAGACCCAGTACTTC
TRBV2	TRBJ2-3	-	TRBD2	CASSLQGLDFLDTQYF	TGTGCCAGCAGTCTACAGGGACTAGATTTTTTGGATACGCAGTATTTT
TRBV5-6	TRBJ2-7	few	-	CASSFGSAEQYF	TGTGCCAGCAGCTTTGGGAGCGCCGAGCAGTACTTC
TRBV19	TRBJ2-7	-	-	CASSPRTMGEQYF	TGTGCCAGTAGTCCCCGAACGATGGGCGAGCAGTACTTC
TRBV19	TRBJ1-1	large	-	CASTPSATVSTEAFF	TGTGCCAGTACCCCGTCAGCCACGGTTAGCACTGAAGCTTTCTTT
TRBV11-2	TRBJ2-6	-	-	CASSLGDTGANVLTF	TGTGCCAGCAGCTTAGGGGATACTGGGGCCAACGTCCTGACTTTC
TRBV9	TRBJ2-2	-	-	CASSVEEWTGELFF	TGTGCCAGCAGCGTAGAGGAGTGGACCGGGGAGCTGTTTTTT
TRBV4-1	TRBJ2-7	-	TRBD2	CASSQWTSVGYEQYF	TGCGCCAGCAGCCAATGGACTAGCGTCGGCTACGAGCAGTACTTC
TRBV5-1	TRBJ2-7	-	-	CASSLGSQGKHYEQYF	TGCGCCAGCAGCTTGGGGTCACAGGGAAAACACTACGAGCAGTACTTC
TRBV5-4	TRBJ2-1	-	TRBD1	CASGGQGYNEQFF	TGTGCCAGCGGTGGACAGGGGTACAATGAGCAGTTCTTC
TRBV5-1	TRBJ2-1	-	TRBD1	CASSAFVDRDKDEQFF	TGCGCCAGCAGCGCCTTTGTGGACAGGGATAAAGATGAGCAGTTCTTC
TRBV6-6	TRBJ1-5	-	-	CASTKIQGDGQPQHF	TGTGCCAGCACAAAGATCCAGGGAGACGGTCAGCCCCAGCATTTT
TRBV27	TRBJ2-6	-	-	CASSRGTGSGANVLTF	TGTGCCAGCAGTCGGGGAACAGGGTCTGGGGCCAACGTCCTGACTTTC
TRBV10-1	TRBJ2-1	-	TRBD1	CASSKRQGATNNEQFF	TGCGCCAGCAGCAAGAGACAGGGGGCTACAAACAATGAGCAGTTCTTC
TRBV2	TRBJ2-7	-	-	CASIQGSEQYF	TGTGCCAGCATCCAGGGAAGCGAGCAGTACTTC
TRBV19	TRBJ1-1	-	-	CASSSRLQNTEAFF	TGTGCCAGTAGTAGTCGACTCCAGAACACTGAAGCTTTCTTT
TRBV15	TRBJ2-5	-	-	CATSPQGGLETQYF	TGTGCCACCAGCCCCCAGGGGGGGTTGGAGACCCAGTACTTC
TRBV6-5	TRBJ2-1	-	TRBD2	CASRERGANNEQFF	TGTGCCAGCAGAGAGCGGGGGGCAAACAATGAGCAGTTCTTC
TRBV7-2	TRBJ2-7	-	TRBD2	CASSRTSGTKSYEQYF	TGTGCCAGCAGCAGGACTAGCGGGACTAAAAGCTACGAGCAGTACTTC
TRBV5-1	TRBJ2-7	once	TRBD2	CASSTSGGGSYEQYF	TGCGCCAGCAGCACGTCGGGGGGAGGAAGCTACGAGCAGTACTTC
TRBV29-1	TRBJ1-1	few	TRBD1	CSDWTGGPTEAFF	TGCAGCGACTGGACAGGGGGCCCGACTGAAGCTTTCTTT